One sample yielded the 23 T cell receptor beta chains listed below, sequenced in a study of PD-1 blockade in classical Hodgkin lymphoma. The time point: cycle 4 day 1 (C4D1), after 6 weeks of nivolumab. All patients relapsed after autologous stem cell transplantation, and brentuximab vedotin exposure varied. Profiled with immunoSEQ multiplex PCR; TCRdb holds only in-frame clones, not every one. Of around 57,000 clones in the sample, approximately 89% were seen once. The sequenced sample was peripheral blood mononuclear cells (PBMCs), obtained before the fourth cycle of nivolumab. The receptors shown here come from a human donor with classical Hodgkin lymphoma.

V and J are TRBV5-1 and TRBJ2-2; 8 nucleotides match TRBD1. Germline V CDR1 and CDR2: SGHRS, YFSETQ. The ends lost 4 bases at V and 2 bases at J; junction bases unmatched: 4. The CDR3 is 15 residues long. CDR3: CASSLGQVNTGELFF. Written as DNA, the CDR3 is TGCGCCAGCAGCCTGGGACAGGTTAACACCGGGGAGCTGTTTTTT.

This chain links TRBV18 with TRBJ1-1; the match to TRBD1 covers 9 bases. There are 14 residues in the CDR3. Germline V gene data show CDR1 as KGHSH and CDR2 as LQKENI. V trimming: 6 bases; J trimming: 2 bases; junction bases outside the gene matches: 4. CDR3 bases: TGTGCCAGCTCTCGGACAGGGGAAAACACTGAAGCTTTCTTT. Translating gives CASSRTGENTEAFF.

There are a few counts of this clone. This chain uses TRBV5-8 with TRBJ1-1; 7 bases are shared with TRBD1. The junction had 9 bases not matched to a gene; V was cut back by 4 bases and J by 3 bases. CDR1 and CDR2 (germline): SGHTS, YDEGEE. This CDR3 region has 15 residues. The CDR3 sequence is CASSLLQGVYTEAFF. CDR3 DNA sequence: TGTGCCAGCAGCCTGTTGCAGGGGGTGTACACTGAAGCTTTCTTT.

The chain couples TRBV29-1 to TRBJ2-5, with D hard to call. CDR1 and CDR2 (germline): SQVTM, ANQGSEA. With 6 bases removed from V and 4 bases from J, the gap between germline ends came to 12 bases. The CDR3 is 12 amino acids. The CDR3 protein is CSVKKSGETQYF. The CDR3 DNA follows: TGCAGCGTCAAGAAGAGTGGAGAGACCCAGTACTTC.

This chain connects TRBV11-2 to TRBJ2-7; D may correspond to TRBD1 or TRBD2 (5 bases each). Germline CDR1 reads SGHAT; CDR2 reads FQNNGV. CDR3 length: 14 residues. Deletions cut 1 base from V and 1 base from J, with 8 bases between. CDR3 protein: CASSLVGDSYEQYF. CDR3 sequence (DNA): TGTGCCAGCAGCTTAGTGGGGGATTCCTACGAGCAGTACTTC. Looking up the rest from reference TRBV11-2 and TRBJ2-7 gives the full variable domain: EAGVAQSPRYKIIEKRQSVAFWCNPISGHATLYWYQQILGQGPKLLIQFQNNGVVDDSQLPKDRFSAERLKGVDSTLKIQPAKLEDSAVYLCASSLVGDSYEQYFGPGTRLTVT.

This clone was detected only a few times. The rearrangement links TRBV5-1 to TRBJ2-7; 10 positions agree with TRBD1. This CDR3 is 15 amino acids long. CDR1 is SGHRS, CDR2 YFSETQ, per germline. V lost 4 bases and J lost 2; bases outside the gene matches: 6. In nucleotides, the CDR3 is TGCGCCAGCAGCCCGGGACAGGGGACGGCCTACGAGCAGTACTTC. Encoded protein: CASSPGQGTAYEQYF. The whole variable domain, filled in from reference TRBV5-1 and TRBJ2-7, reads KAGVTQTPRYLIKTRGQQVTLSCSPISGHRSVSWYQQTPGQGLQFLFEYFSETQRNKGNFPGRFSGRQFSNSRSEMNVSTLELGDSALYLCASSPGQGTAYEQYFGPGTRLTVT.

The V and J genes are TRBV28 and TRBJ1-1; no clear D gene. Trimming took off 6 bases at V and 4 bases at J, with 15 bases between the two ends. Germline V lookup: CDR1 MDHEN, CDR2 SYDVKM. This CDR3 is 14 amino acids long. CDR3 amino acids: CASSTVEIITEAFF. Written as DNA, the CDR3 is TGTGCCAGCAGCACCGTCGAAATTATCACTGAAGCTTTCTTT.

This chain connects TRBV4-3 to TRBJ2-1; 8 bases agree with TRBD2. J lost 3 bases, V lost 1 base, and 2 bases had no gene match. CDR1 and CDR2 from the germline V gene are LGHNA and YSLEER. There are 15 residues in the CDR3. In DNA form, the CDR3 reads TGCGCCAGCAGCCAAGGACTAGCGAGCTACAATGAGCAGTTCTTC. Amino acids: CASSQGLASYNEQFF.

This sequence joins TRBV4-1 and TRBJ2-7, with D maybe TRBD1 (6 bases). V was pared by 1 base and J by 4 bases, with 23 bases between. The germline CDR1 and CDR2 sequences are MGHRA and YSYEKL. The CDR3 covers 18 residues. Here the CDR3 DNA reads TGCGCCAGCAGCCAAGTAGGGAATGAACAGGGATGGCCATACGAGCAGTACTTC. Encoded protein: CASSQVGNEQGWPYEQYF.

In its sample, this clone was seen a few times. The chain has TRBV14 and TRBJ1-4, with 7 bases that match TRBD1. V shed 0 bases, J shed 3 bases, and the junction held 7 bases outside the gene matches. The CDR3 has 17 residues. Germline values: CDR1 SGHDN, CDR2 FVKESK. This CDR3 is CASSQEVKGAANEKLFF. The CDR3 nucleotides are TGTGCCAGCAGCCAAGAAGTGAAGGGGGCGGCTAATGAAAAACTGTTTTTT.

The count of this clone is one. The V gene is TRBV5-1, the J gene TRBJ2-2; 7 nucleotides match TRBD1. Trimming cost V 0 bases and J 4 bases; bases outside gene matches: 6. Germline values: CDR1 SGHRS, CDR2 YFSETQ. CDR3 length equals 16 residues. The CDR3 is CASSLVGGSLTGELFF. The CDR3 DNA is TGCGCCAGCAGCTTGGTAGGGGGCTCGCTCACCGGGGAGCTGTTTTTT.

This clone was picked up a small number of times. The chain carries TRBV4-2 and TRBJ2-7, with D possibly called TRBD1 or TRBD2 (6 bases each). Trimming pared 5 bases from V and 1 base from J, leaving 12 bases between. Germline V CDR1 and CDR2: LGHNA, YNFKEQ. CDR3 length: 14 residues. CDR3 region: CASSGGQASYEQYF. The CDR3 DNA follows: TGTGCCAGCAGCGGGGGGCAGGCGTCCTACGAGCAGTACTTC.

The chain joins TRBV7-6 to TRBJ2-7, with TRBD2 identical over 12 bases. The CDR3 extends over 16 amino acids. Per the germline V gene, CDR1 is SGHVS and CDR2 is FNYEAQ. V gave up 1 base and J gave up 8 bases; unmatched junction bases: 9. CDR3 protein: CASSLGVGTSGSKQYF. Here the CDR3 DNA reads TGTGCCAGCAGCTTAGGGGTCGGGACTAGCGGGTCAAAGCAGTACTTC.

This clone was counted once. The chain employs TRBV7-9 and TRBJ2-1; D remains ambiguous. Germline CDR1 and CDR2: SEHNR and FQNEAQ (reference sequence). The CDR3 extends over 11 amino acids. With 4 bases removed from V and 15 bases from J, the gap between germline ends came to 13 bases. The CDR3 sequence is CASSSQRSPFF. CDR3 coding DNA: TGTGCCAGCAGCTCTCAGCGATCCCCGTTCTTC.

This chain uses TRBV4-1 with TRBJ1-2; unclear D gene. Trimming cost V 1 base and J 2 bases, with 11 bases left between them. CDR1 and CDR2 from the germline V gene are MGHRA and YSYEKL. The CDR3 consists of 15 residues. In DNA, the CDR3 is TGCGCCAGCAGCCAAGGGCGCATTACCAACTATGGCTACACCTTC. This codes for CASSQGRITNYGYTF.

The V and J genes are TRBV28 and TRBJ1-2, with D unresolved. The V gene lost 3 bases and the J gene lost 1 base, with 3 bases spanning the gap. CDR1 MDHEN and CDR2 SYDVKM come from the germline V gene. The CDR3 runs 12 residues. The CDR3 region has the DNA TGTGCCAGCAGTTTCCTTAACTATGGCTACACCTTC. Translating it yields CASSFLNYGYTF.

The V gene is TRBV6-6, the J gene TRBJ2-5; D perhaps matches TRBD2 (5 bases). Germline V gene sequence: CDR1 MNHNY, CDR2 SVGAGI (reference sequence). The V end was cut by 0 bases, the J end by 5 bases, with 16 bases between. This CDR3 contains 16 residues. The CDR3 here is CASSYSPSRRRETQYF. The CDR3 coding sequence is TGTGCCAGCAGTTACTCGCCTAGCCGGAGGCGGGAGACCCAGTACTTC.

The rearrangement uses TRBV5-6 and TRBJ1-2, with D possibly matching TRBD1 (6 bases). Germline-derived CDR1 and CDR2 are SGHDT and YYEEEE. CDR3 length equals 15 residues. The V end was cut by 0 bases, the J end by 6 bases, with 15 bases between. In DNA, the CDR3 is TGTGCCAGCAGCTTGGTACAGGGAAAAGTAAATGGCTACACCTTC. Translated: CASSLVQGKVNGYTF.

This clone was recorded only once. J is TRBJ1-1 and V is TRBV7-8; D is unresolved. Germline CDR1 reads SGHVS; CDR2 reads FQNEAQ. V was trimmed by 6 bases and J by 1 base, leaving 12 bases between them. This CDR3 comprises 14 residues. CDR3: CASSSPRRNTEAFF. The CDR3 nucleotides are TGTGCCAGCAGTTCCCCGCGGCGGAACACTGAAGCTTTCTTT.

This clone was observed once. As DNA, the CDR3 is TGTGCCAGTAGACGCGGGGCAAGCTCCTACGAGCAGTACTTC. It yields the protein CASRRGASSYEQYF. The chain couples TRBV19 to TRBJ2-7; D is possibly TRBD2 (6 bases). The CDR3 totals 14 residues. V was trimmed by 6 bases and J by 0 bases, leaving 12 bases between them. Per the germline V gene, CDR1 is LNHDA and CDR2 is SQIVND (reference sequence).

The chain uses TRBV19 and TRBJ1-6; possibly TRBD1 for D (6 bases). Trimming pared 7 bases from V and 7 bases from J, leaving 11 bases between. The germline V gene encodes CDR1 LNHDA and CDR2 SQIVND (reference sequence). The CDR3 totals 13 residues. The DNA of the CDR3 is TGTGCCAGTAATACAGGGACCAATTCACCCCTCCACTTT. Protein sequence: CASNTGTNSPLHF.

J is TRBJ1-1 and V is TRBV5-1; TRBD1 aligns across 7 bases. J was trimmed by 4 bases and V by 4 bases; bases with no gene match: 13. The CDR3 consists of 16 residues. Looked up from germline, CDR1 is SGHRS and CDR2 is YFSETQ. CDR3 amino acids: CASSQDRDILGTEAFF. The CDR3 coding sequence is TGCGCCAGCAGCCAAGACAGGGATATTCTGGGCACTGAAGCTTTCTTT.

This sequence joins TRBV2 and TRBJ1-4; 12 nucleotides line up with TRBD1. After removal of 3 bases from V and 8 bases from J, the junction contained 16 bases not matched to a gene. Germline V gene lookup returns CDR1 SNHLY and CDR2 FYNNEI. The CDR3 spans 19 residues. The CDR3: CASSERGPGTGGPWEKLFF. The CDR3 DNA reads TGTGCCAGCAGTGAGAGGGGCCCCGGGACAGGGGGCCCCTGGGAAAAACTGTTTTTT.